The clone carrying this T cell receptor (beta chain) showed up just a few times. Antigen: not known. Time point meaning: patch test 2, 6 weeks after DPC sensitization. Sample treatment: therapeutic diphenylcyclopropenone sensitization with weekly scalp DPC. The data derive from a study of human T cells and chemical hapten exposure. Across the study: Patients, mostly women, had alopecia areata, alopecia totalis or alopecia universalis. Study-level results: Controls formed significantly fewer large CDR3 similarity clusters than expanded TCRs did.

Each CDR3 protein gets one entry after TCRdb re-called the RACE reads with MiXCR. The sample records about 110,000 distinct CDR3 sequences, approximately 8.8% being singletons. The material was whole blood, obtained in connection with sensitization to the hapten diphenylcyclopropenone (DPC). This receptor was taken from a woman between 40 and 50 years old with alopecia areata. Some clones in this sample may be carry-over from other donors' samples.

CDR3 nucleotide sequence: TGCGCCAGCAGCCAAGTGAGCGCGGGTTCCTACAATGAGCAGTTCTTC. Translating gives CASSQVSAGSYNEQFF. The chain joins TRBV4-1 to TRBJ2-1, with a possible D match to TRBD2 (5 bases). The germline V gene encodes CDR1 MGHRA and CDR2 YSYEKL. Trimming left V 1 base short and J 1 base short, with 11 bases between. The CDR3 covers 16 residues.